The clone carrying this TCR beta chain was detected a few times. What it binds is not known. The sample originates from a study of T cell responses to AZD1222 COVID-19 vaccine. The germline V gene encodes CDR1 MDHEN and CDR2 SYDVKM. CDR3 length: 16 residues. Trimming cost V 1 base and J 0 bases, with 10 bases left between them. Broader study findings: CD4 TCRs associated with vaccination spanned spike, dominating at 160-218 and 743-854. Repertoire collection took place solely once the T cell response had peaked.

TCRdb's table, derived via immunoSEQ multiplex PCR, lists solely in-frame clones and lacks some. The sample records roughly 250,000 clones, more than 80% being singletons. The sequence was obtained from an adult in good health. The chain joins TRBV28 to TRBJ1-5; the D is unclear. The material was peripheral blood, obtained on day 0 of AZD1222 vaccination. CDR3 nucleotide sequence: TGTGCCAGCAGTTTATTTGGACGGGTTAGCAATCAGCCCCAGCATTTT. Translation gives CASSLFGRVSNQPQHF.